Shown below are 32 T cell receptor beta chains from a single sample sequenced in a study of OX40 agonist ivuxolimab in advanced cancers. Sequencing was performed with immunoSEQ multiplex PCR; in TCRdb, only in-frame clones are kept and a portion is missing. The sample includes more than 6,500 clones, approximately 71% of them seen just once. Source: CD4+ or CD8+ T cells sorted from blood, taken in a trial of the OX40 agonist ivuxolimab. The receptors derive from an adult with an advanced solid tumor such as melanoma, head and neck, liver or kidney cancer.

The gene calls are TRBV5-4 and TRBJ2-5; D not certain. Germline values: CDR1 SGHNT, CDR2 YYREEE (reference sequence). The ends were cut back, 2 bases at V and 5 bases at J, with 4 bases in the middle. The CDR3 runs 11 residues. DNA of the CDR3: TGTGCCAGCAGCTTACTGGAGACCCAGTACTTC. As protein: CASSLLETQYF.

The CDR3 bases are TGTGCCATCGGGACAGGGGGCCGCGAGCAGTACTTC. Its translation is CAIGTGGREQYF. J is TRBJ2-7 and V is TRBV4-2; TRBD1 matches at 12 bases. The CDR3 totals 12 residues. CDR1 LGHNA and CDR2 YNFKEQ come from the germline V gene. Germline trimming cut 10 bases from V and 6 bases from J; bases unmatched to any gene: 4.

V and J are TRBV27 and TRBJ1-2; possible D gene TRBD1, 6 bases. The length of the CDR3 is 16 residues. Trimming shortened V by 4 bases and J by 7 bases, and 22 bases separated the two germline ends. Germline V gene lookup returns CDR1 MNHEY and CDR2 SMNVEV (reference sequence). The CDR3 region is CASSSNRVTTHIGYTF. The CDR3 DNA reads as TGTGCCAGCAGTTCAAACAGGGTTACGACCCATATTGGCTACACCTTC.

This clone was picked up one time. The rearrangement links TRBV7-9 to TRBJ2-6, with 7 bases matching TRBD2. V was clipped by 3 bases and J by 0 bases; unmatched bases: 2. The V gene's germline CDR1 is SEHNR and CDR2 FQNEAQ (reference sequence). There are 16 residues in the CDR3. The CDR3 protein is CASSFGGSSGANVLTF. The DNA of the CDR3 is TGTGCCAGCAGCTTCGGGGGGAGCTCTGGGGCCAACGTCCTGACTTTC.

The rearrangement uses TRBV11-2 and TRBJ1-1; the match to TRBD1 covers 8 bases. The trim removed 1 base at V and 3 bases at J, leaving 4 bases unmatched. The CDR3 covers 15 residues. The germline V gene encodes CDR1 SGHAT and CDR2 FQNNGV. The CDR3 coding sequence is TGTGCCAGCAGCTTAGTGGGCAGGGGGCACACTGAAGCTTTCTTT. Its protein product is CASSLVGRGHTEAFF.

This clone was observed once. The chain carries TRBV7-9 and TRBJ1-1; TRBD1 is a possible D gene (5 bases). V was clipped by 3 bases and J by 3 bases, with 17 bases between them. The CDR3 runs to 16 residues. Germline loops: CDR1 SEHNR, CDR2 FQNEAQ (reference sequence). DNA for the CDR3: TGTGCCAGCAGCTTGAGAAGGGGCCCTAGGGACACTGAAGCTTTCTTT. Translation gives CASSLRRGPRDTEAFF.

The chain is built from TRBV27 and TRBJ1-2, with TRBD1 matching over 9 bases. CDR3 length: 12 amino acids. V was pared by 8 bases and J by 5 bases, with 3 bases of the junction left unmatched. Germline V gives CDR1 MNHEY, CDR2 SMNVEV (reference sequence). The CDR3 is CASGTGRYGYTF. DNA of the CDR3: TGTGCCAGCGGGACAGGGAGGTATGGCTACACCTTC.

The rearrangement links TRBV9 to TRBJ1-3; 7 bases fit TRBD1. V trimming: 0 bases; J trimming: 0 bases; junction bases outside the gene matches: 6. The CDR3 spans 17 residues. Germline CDR1 reads SGDLS; CDR2 reads YYNGEE. The CDR3 protein is CASSVGDRENSGNTIYF. In DNA, the CDR3 is TGTGCCAGCAGCGTAGGGGACAGAGAAAACTCTGGAAACACCATATATTTT.

The V call is TRBV28, the J call TRBJ1-2; no clear D. In germline, CDR1 is MDHEN, CDR2 SYDVKM. The germline V and J ends were trimmed by 6 bases and 0 bases, with 11 bases remaining between them. CDR3 length equals 14 residues. CDR3 nucleotides: TGTGCCAGCAGAGGCCCCGGAGCTAACTATGGCTACACCTTC. Amino acids: CASRGPGANYGYTF.

The chain is built from TRBV11-3 and TRBJ2-7, with D tentatively TRBD1 (6 bases). V lost 6 bases and J 3 bases, leaving 18 bases between the germline ends. Looked up from germline, CDR1 is SGHNT and CDR2 is YENEEA. This CDR3 spans 15 amino acids. The CDR3 here is CASRPPGTPIYEQYF. In DNA form, the CDR3 reads TGTGCCAGCAGACCTCCCGGGACACCGATCTACGAGCAGTACTTC.

The chain combines TRBV5-6 with TRBJ1-2; possibly TRBD1 for D (6 bases). CDR3 length equals 15 residues. Trimming stripped 2 bases from V and 4 bases from J, with 15 bases between. Germline-derived CDR1 and CDR2 are SGHDT and YYEEEE. CDR3 DNA sequence: TGTGCCAGCAGCTTCCGTAGGGGGGCCCTCTATGGCTACACCTTC. It specifies CASSFRRGALYGYTF.

This clone was counted once. The chain has TRBV25-1 and TRBJ2-7, with a tentative D call TRBD1 (8 bases). Trimming removed 4 bases at V and 4 bases at J, with 20 bases between. Germline CDR1 and CDR2: MGHDK and SYGVNS. The CDR3 has 16 residues. The CDR3 sequence is CASSGYRGTRGYEQYF. The CDR3 DNA follows: TGTGCCAGCAGTGGGTACAGGGGGACGCGGGGGTACGAGCAGTACTTC.

This rearrangement joins TRBV6-6 to TRBJ2-7; D is unclear. Germline CDR1 MNHNY, CDR2 SVGAGI (reference sequence). V was clipped by 0 bases and J by 2 bases, with 8 bases between them. The CDR3 extends over 14 amino acids. The CDR3: CASSYSGRAYEQYF. The CDR3 nucleotides are TGTGCCAGCAGTTACTCGGGCAGAGCCTACGAGCAGTACTTC.

The J gene is TRBJ2-7, the V gene TRBV9; D gene ambiguous. There are 15 residues in the CDR3. V shed 0 bases and J shed 0 bases, with 10 bases lying between them. Germline lookup yields CDR1 SGDLS and CDR2 YYNGEE. The CDR3 nucleotides read TGTGCCAGCAGCGTAGACGGCAGAAGCTCCTACGAGCAGTACTTC. Its protein is CASSVDGRSSYEQYF.

This rearrangement joins TRBV12-5 to TRBJ2-5; 7 bases match TRBD2. The CDR3 is 13 residues long. Germline lookup yields CDR1 LGHNT and CDR2 FRNRAP. Trimming cost V 5 bases and J 4 bases; bases outside gene matches: 4. Here the CDR3 reads CASGSSSGETQYF. DNA of the CDR3: TGTGCTAGTGGTAGCTCTAGCGGAGAGACCCAGTACTTC.

CDR3 in amino acids: CSASGAVNSYEQYF. The CDR3 nucleotides are TGCAGCGCCTCGGGGGCAGTTAACTCCTACGAGCAGTACTTC. This chain connects TRBV29-1 to TRBJ2-7; D might be TRBD1 or TRBD2, each matching 6 bases. The CDR3 is 14 amino acids. Trimming removed 7 bases at V and 0 bases at J, with 16 bases between. Germline CDR1 and CDR2: SQVTM and ANQGSEA.

In its sample, this clone ranks as large. The rearrangement links TRBV7-9 to TRBJ1-6, with D hard to call. This CDR3 is built from 17 residues. The V gene's germline CDR1 is SEHNR and CDR2 FQNEAQ (reference sequence). With 2 bases removed from V and 11 bases from J, the gap between germline ends came to 22 bases. CDR3 in DNA: TGTGCCAGCAGCTTACAGGATTGGGAGGGCCGCGCCGCACCCCTCCACTTT. Amino acids: CASSLQDWEGRAAPLHF.

This clone was found once. The chain carries TRBV19 and TRBJ2-3; D is uncertain. Per the germline V gene, CDR1 is LNHDA and CDR2 is SQIVND (reference sequence). This CDR3 has 14 residues. V was trimmed by 7 bases and J by 4 bases, leaving 15 bases between them. The chain's CDR3 is CASTWAWGADTQYF. CDR3 coding DNA: TGTGCCAGTACCTGGGCCTGGGGTGCAGATACGCAGTATTTT. Based on the CDR3 plus reference TRBV19 and TRBJ2-3, the full variable domain is DGGITQSPKYLFRKEGQNVTLSCEQNLNHDAMYWYRQDPGQGLRLIYYSQIVNDFQKGDIAEGYSVSREKKESFPLTVTSAQKNPTAFYLCASTWAWGADTQYFGPGTRLTVL.

V usage is TRBV14 and J usage is TRBJ1-2, with unresolved D. Germline CDR1 is SGHDN and CDR2 is FVKESK. Trimming cost V 1 base and J 4 bases, with 19 bases left between them. The CDR3 runs 17 residues. CDR3 sequence: CASSQGVGQPLGYGYTF. CDR3 bases: TGTGCCAGCAGCCAAGGGGTTGGGCAGCCCCTCGGCTATGGCTACACCTTC.

The chain uses TRBV27 and TRBJ2-7; 11 nucleotides match TRBD2. The CDR3 is 15 amino acids. V shed 5 bases and J 6 bases; nucleotides not matched to a gene: 9. Germline V lookup: CDR1 MNHEY, CDR2 SMNVEV (reference sequence). CDR3 nucleotide sequence: TGTGCCAGCAGTGGTAGCGGGGGGGCCCTGGGCGAGCAGTACTTC. Translated: CASSGSGGALGEQYF.

The chain links TRBV5-6 to TRBJ2-7, with D possibly being TRBD2 (5 bases). Germline lookup yields CDR1 SGHDT and CDR2 YYEEEE. The length of the CDR3 is 14 residues. V lost 0 bases and J 2 bases, leaving 9 bases between the germline ends. The DNA for the CDR3 is TGTGCCAGCAGCTTGGGGGGAGATACCTACGAGCAGTACTTC. Protein product: CASSLGGDTYEQYF.

This clone was seen only a few times. V is TRBV28 and J is TRBJ2-1; 9 bases are a match to TRBD1. J gave up 5 bases and V 5 bases, and 7 bases lay outside the gene matches. Germline-derived CDR1 and CDR2 are MDHEN and SYDVKM. CDR3 size: 15 residues. This CDR3 is CASSTRGQGNNEQFF. DNA for the CDR3: TGTGCCAGCAGTACAAGAGGACAGGGGAACAATGAGCAGTTCTTC.

The gene calls are TRBV2 and TRBJ2-3, with 10 bases identical to TRBD2. CDR3 length equals 15 residues. CDR1 is SNHLY and CDR2 is FYNNEI in the germline V gene. Unmatched junction bases numbered 5, after V lost 6 bases and J lost 2 bases. CDR3 DNA sequence: TGTGCCAGCAGCCGGACTAGCGGATACACAGATACGCAGTATTTT. Protein product: CASSRTSGYTDTQYF.

The chain recombines TRBV6-6 with TRBJ1-6; D remains ambiguous. The CDR3 runs to 14 residues. V lost 3 bases and J 12 bases, leaving 15 bases between the germline ends. Germline V CDR1 and CDR2: MNHNY, SVGAGI (reference sequence). In nucleotides, the CDR3 is TGTGCCAGCAGTTATAGGGTCAGTTATCGACCCCTCCACTTT. This gives the protein CASSYRVSYRPLHF.

The J gene is TRBJ2-2, the V gene TRBV7-9, with D possibly TRBD2 on 6 matching bases. The CDR3 consists of 16 residues. Trimming took 5 bases from V and 6 from J, leaving 19 bases between them. Germline lookup yields CDR1 SEHNR and CDR2 FQNEAQ (reference sequence). The CDR3 loop reads CASSPPLSLAPGELFF. In DNA form, the CDR3 reads TGTGCCAGCAGCCCCCCCCTCTCCCTAGCGCCCGGGGAGCTGTTTTTT.

This clone counts as medium-sized. This rearrangement joins TRBV6-1 to TRBJ2-7, with D maybe TRBD2 (6 bases). The germline CDR1 and CDR2 sequences are MNHNS and SASEGT. The CDR3 totals 14 residues. V dropped 8 bases and J dropped 1 base, with 15 bases sitting between them. CDR3 in amino acids: CASLWGVRSYEQYF. The CDR3 coding sequence is TGTGCCAGCCTATGGGGGGTGAGGTCCTACGAGCAGTACTTC.

J is TRBJ2-1 and V is TRBV19; the D is unclear. Trimming took 5 bases from V and 3 from J, leaving 11 bases between them. Germline CDR1 is LNHDA and CDR2 is SQIVND (reference sequence). This CDR3 has 14 amino acids. The CDR3 is CASSPGEDYNEQFF. In DNA form, the CDR3 reads TGTGCCAGTAGTCCCGGCGAGGACTACAATGAGCAGTTCTTC.

The rearrangement joins TRBV7-6 to TRBJ2-7; the D gene is possibly TRBD2 (6 bases). Germline CDR1 and CDR2: SGHVS and FNYEAQ. This CDR3 spans 13 amino acids. Trimming removed 5 bases from V and 6 bases from J, with 14 bases in between. For the CDR3, the DNA is TGTGCCAGCAGCCCCCCGGGACTCCTCGAGCAGTACTTC. Translated: CASSPPGLLEQYF.

The chain recombines TRBV7-2 with TRBJ2-1; D is unresolved. V lost 5 bases, J lost 10 bases, and 12 bases lay in between. The CDR3 covers 12 residues. CDR1 is SGHTA, CDR2 FQGNSA, per germline. The CDR3 here is CASSPAGVEQFF. CDR3 nucleotide sequence: TGTGCCAGCAGCCCTGCCGGTGTAGAGCAGTTCTTC.

In DNA form, the CDR3 reads TGCGCCAGCAGCTACCTAGCGGCTAACAATGAGCAGTTCTTC. Protein product: CASSYLAANNEQFF. The chain links TRBV5-1 to TRBJ2-1, with 7 bases matching TRBD2. This CDR3 comprises 14 residues. V shed 3 bases and J 5 bases; nucleotides not matched to a gene: 5. CDR1 is SGHRS and CDR2 is YFSETQ in the germline V gene.

This clone was detected once. This chain's CDR3 is CASSLGTPQEAQYF. As DNA, the CDR3 is TGTGCCAGTAGTCTAGGGACTCCTCAGGAGGCCCAGTACTTC. The rearrangement joins TRBV19 to TRBJ2-5; TRBD2 is a possible D gene (6 bases). CDR1 LNHDA and CDR2 SQIVND come from the germline V gene (reference sequence). Trimming stripped 5 bases from V and 9 bases from J, with 19 bases between. CDR3 length equals 14 residues. Complete variable domain (other parts from reference TRBV19 and TRBJ2-5): DGGITQSPKYLFRKEGQNVTLSCEQNLNHDAMYWYRQDPGQGLRLIYYSQIVNDFQKGDIAEGYSVSREKKESFPLTVTSAQKNPTAFYLCASSLGTPQEAQYFGPGTRLLVL.

The CDR3 region has the DNA TGTGCCACCCCGGATACGCAGTATTTT. Translated: CATPDTQYF. The chain uses TRBV27 and TRBJ2-3; D unclear. V was cut by 10 bases and J by 6 bases, with 5 bases left in between. The CDR3 has 9 amino acids. Looked up from germline, CDR1 is MNHEY and CDR2 is SMNVEV (reference sequence).